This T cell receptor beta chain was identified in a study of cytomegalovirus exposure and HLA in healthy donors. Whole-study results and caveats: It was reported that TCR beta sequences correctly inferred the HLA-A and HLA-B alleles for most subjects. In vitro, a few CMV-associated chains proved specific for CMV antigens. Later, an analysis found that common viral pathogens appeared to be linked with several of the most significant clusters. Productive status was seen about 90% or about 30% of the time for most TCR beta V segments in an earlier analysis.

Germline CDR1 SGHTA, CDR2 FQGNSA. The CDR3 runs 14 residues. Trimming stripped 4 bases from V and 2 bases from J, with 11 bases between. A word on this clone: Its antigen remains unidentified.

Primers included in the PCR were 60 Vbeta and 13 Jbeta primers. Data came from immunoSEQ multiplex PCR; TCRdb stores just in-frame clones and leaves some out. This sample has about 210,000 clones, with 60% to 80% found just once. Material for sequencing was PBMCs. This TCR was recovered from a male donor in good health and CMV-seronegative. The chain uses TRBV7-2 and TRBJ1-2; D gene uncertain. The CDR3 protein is CASSSNQANYGYTF. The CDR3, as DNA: TGTGCCAGCAGCTCCAATCAGGCCAACTATGGCTACACCTTC. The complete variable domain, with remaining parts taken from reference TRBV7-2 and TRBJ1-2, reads GAGVSQSPSNKVTEKGKDVELRCDPISGHTALYWYRQSLGQGLEFLIYFQGNSAPDKSGLPSDRFSAERTGGSVSTLTIQRTQQEDSAVYLCASSSNQANYGYTFGSGTRLTVV.